This entry lists 7 T cell receptor beta chains sequenced from one sample in a study of blood T cell repertoires in COVID-19. This table comes from immunoSEQ multiplex PCR, and its TCRdb copy is limited to in-frame clones, with some not included. The sample holds 100,000 to 150,000 clones, around four fifths seen once. The specimen was PBMCs or T cells enriched from blood (not recorded which). The receptors were gathered from a man aged 35 to 55 with acute COVID-19.

This clone was recorded only once. The rearrangement links TRBV3-1 (or the pseudogene TRBV3-2) to TRBJ2-5; 7 bases are shared with TRBD2. The CDR3 extends over 14 amino acids. J lost 4 bases, V lost 6 bases, and 8 bases had no gene match. The V gene's germline CDR1 is LGHDT and CDR2 YNNKEL (reference sequence). The CDR3 is CASSSGGSGETQYF. The DNA for the CDR3 is TGTGCCAGCAGTTCCGGGGGGTCGGGAGAGACCCAGTACTTC.

The genes are TRBV2 and TRBJ1-2, with D possibly being TRBD1 (6 bases). The CDR3 loop spans 16 amino acids. V lost 3 bases and J 2 bases, leaving 16 bases between the germline ends. Per the germline V gene, CDR1 is SNHLY and CDR2 is FYNNEI. The CDR3: CASSERVWTENYGYTF. The CDR3 DNA follows: TGTGCCAGCAGTGAGAGAGTATGGACAGAAAACTATGGCTACACCTTC.

The CDR3, as DNA: TGTGCCAGCAGCCAACTCCAGCGGGGGGTAATAGGTGAGCAGTTCTTC. Its translation: CASSQLQRGVIGEQFF. The chain is built from TRBV3-1 (or the pseudogene TRBV3-2) and TRBJ2-1; 9 bases match TRBD2. This CDR3 region has 16 residues. The germline V gene encodes CDR1 LGHDT and CDR2 YNNKEL (reference sequence). Unmatched junction bases numbered 11, after V lost 2 bases and J lost 9 bases.

V usage is TRBV3-1 (or the pseudogene TRBV3-2) and J usage is TRBJ1-2; D uncertain. The CDR3 has 11 residues. The germline V and J ends were trimmed by 4 bases and 7 bases, with 7 bases remaining between them. From germline, CDR1 is LGHDT and CDR2 YNNKEL (reference sequence). The CDR3 nucleotides read TGTGCCAGCAGCCTCAGTGGTGGCTACACCTTC. Protein: CASSLSGGYTF.

Only one count was recorded for this clone. The V call is TRBV7-2, the J call TRBJ2-4; 7 bases map to TRBD2. The CDR3 covers 13 residues. The V and J ends lost 6 bases and 6 bases, in that order; junction bases with no gene match: 5. Germline-derived CDR1 and CDR2 are SGHTA and FQGNSA. The CDR3, as DNA: TGTGCCAGCAGGGCCGCTAGCGGAAACATTCAGTACTTC. It yields the protein CASRAASGNIQYF. The full variable domain, with the rest looked up from reference TRBV7-2 and TRBJ2-4, is GAGVSQSPSNKVTEKGKDVELRCDPISGHTALYWYRQSLGQGLEFLIYFQGNSAPDKSGLPSDRFSAERTGGSVSTLTIQRTQQEDSAVYLCASRAASGNIQYFGAGTRLSVL.

The chain recombines TRBV4-1 with TRBJ1-3, with D unresolved. Germline V gene lookup returns CDR1 MGHRA and CDR2 YSYEKL. There are 15 residues in the CDR3. V lost 5 bases, J lost 1 base, and 12 bases lay in between. The CDR3 region has the DNA TGCGCCAGCAGCATCCTTGGAGGTTCTGGAAACACCATATATTTT. This codes for CASSILGGSGNTIYF.

The CDR3 nucleotides read TGTGCCAGCAGCCGCCTCACAGGGAGTAGGGACACTGAAGCTTTCTTT. It codes for CASSRLTGSRDTEAFF. This chain uses TRBV14 with TRBJ1-1, with D perhaps matching TRBD1 (6 bases). CDR1 is SGHDN, CDR2 FVKESK, per germline. The CDR3 has 16 residues. Trimming shortened V by 4 bases and J by 3 bases, and 18 bases separated the two germline ends.